This T cell receptor (beta chain) was captured in a study of blood T cell repertoires in COVID-19. Background on the study: Researchers got acute and convalescent COVID-19 samples from the United States, Italy and Spain. Nucleic acid was either cDNA or gDNA, and it came from T cells, B-cell-depleted T cells, or PBMCs.

The protocol was immunoSEQ multiplex PCR, while the TCRdb copy is restricted to in-frame clones and leaves out a portion. The sample has some 73,000 clones, 82% seen once. This clone was picked up one time. Germline CDR1 is SGHRS and CDR2 is YFSETQ. The CDR3 loop spans 16 amino acids. The V gene lost 0 bases and the J gene lost 2 bases, with 13 bases spanning the gap. This receptor was identified in an older woman with acute or convalescent COVID-19. This sequence joins TRBV5-1 and TRBJ2-3, with D possibly matching TRBD2 (6 bases). Sequenced sample: peripheral blood. As DNA, the CDR3 is TGCGCCAGCAGCTTGGGACTAGTAGGGGCCACAGATACGCAGTATTTT. Amino acid sequence: CASSLGLVGATDTQYF.